The entry that follows covers one TCR beta chain sequence. What it binds is not known. Between the trimmed V and J ends, which lost 0 bases and 8 bases, there was a span of 23 bases. There are 17 residues in the CDR3. The germline CDR1 and CDR2 sequences are SGHNT and YYREEE (reference sequence). This entry comes from a study of cytomegalovirus exposure and HLA in healthy donors. Some clones are missing from TCRdb's copy, which holds only in-frame ones; the method was immunoSEQ multiplex PCR. The table records some 260,000 clones, roughly 84% of them present only once. Overall study results and limits: The classifier reportedly diagnosed cytomegalovirus status with high specificity and sensitivity.

The clonotype originates from a man between 18 and 35 years old in good health and CMV-seropositive. Sequencing used PBMCs. The chain uses TRBV5-4 and TRBJ1-2; D not resolved. The CDR3, as DNA: TGTGCCAGCAGCTTGGGTTGGGAGGAGATGCGGGGAAACGGCTACACCTTC. It codes for CASSLGWEEMRGNGYTF.